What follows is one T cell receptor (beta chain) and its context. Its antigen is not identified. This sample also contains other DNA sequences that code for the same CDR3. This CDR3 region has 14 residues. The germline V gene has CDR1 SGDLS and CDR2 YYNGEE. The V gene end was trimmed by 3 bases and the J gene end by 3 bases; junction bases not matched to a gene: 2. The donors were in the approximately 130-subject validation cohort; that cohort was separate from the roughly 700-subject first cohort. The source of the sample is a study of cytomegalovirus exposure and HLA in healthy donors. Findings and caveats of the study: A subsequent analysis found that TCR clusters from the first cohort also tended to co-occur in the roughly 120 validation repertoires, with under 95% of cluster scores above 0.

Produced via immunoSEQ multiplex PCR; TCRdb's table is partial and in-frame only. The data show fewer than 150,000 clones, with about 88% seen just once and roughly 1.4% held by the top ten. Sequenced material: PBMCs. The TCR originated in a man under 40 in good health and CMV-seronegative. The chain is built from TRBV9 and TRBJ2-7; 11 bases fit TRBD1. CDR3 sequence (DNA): TGTGCCAGCAGCGCCGGGACAGGGGGCTACGAGCAGTACTTC. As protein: CASSAGTGGYEQYF.